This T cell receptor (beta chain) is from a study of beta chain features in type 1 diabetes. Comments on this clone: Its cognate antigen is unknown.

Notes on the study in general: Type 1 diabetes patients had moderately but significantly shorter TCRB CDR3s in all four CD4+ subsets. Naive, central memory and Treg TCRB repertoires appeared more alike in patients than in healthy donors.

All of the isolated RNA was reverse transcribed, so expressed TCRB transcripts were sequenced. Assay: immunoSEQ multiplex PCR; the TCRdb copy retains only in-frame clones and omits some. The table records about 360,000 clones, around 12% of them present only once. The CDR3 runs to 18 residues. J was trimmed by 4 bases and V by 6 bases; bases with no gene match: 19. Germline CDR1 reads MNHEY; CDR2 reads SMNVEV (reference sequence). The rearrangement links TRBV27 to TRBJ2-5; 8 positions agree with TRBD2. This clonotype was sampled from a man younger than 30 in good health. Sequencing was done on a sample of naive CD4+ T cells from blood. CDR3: CASRPAVGGAGVGETQYF. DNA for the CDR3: TGTGCCAGCAGGCCTGCCGTCGGGGGGGCGGGAGTAGGAGAGACCCAGTACTTC.